The rows below give T cell receptor beta chains drawn from one sample of a study of T cell responses to AZD1222 COVID-19 vaccine. The protocol was immunoSEQ multiplex PCR, while the TCRdb copy is restricted to in-frame clones and leaves out a portion. The sample records tens of thousands of clones, more than 75% being singletons. Sequencing was performed on peripheral blood, taken on day 0 of AZD1222 vaccination. These receptors came from an adult in good health. Each CDR3 is given with its conserved first and last residue. A D gene is named only where the DNA matches it firmly. The size field is filled for only some rows; it gives once, few, many or a size class.

abundance | j_gene | v_gene | d_gene | CDR3aa | CDR3nt
. | TRBJ2-1 | TRBV9 | TRBD1 | CASSVVTGDYNEQFF | TGTGCCAGCAGCGTAGTGACAGGGGATTACAATGAGCAGTTCTTC
. | TRBJ1-2 | TRBV3-1/TRBV3-2 | . | CASSQGGYGYTF | TGTGCCAGCAGCCAGGGCGGCTATGGCTACACCTTC
few | TRBJ1-1 | TRBV19 | . | CASTAGQPTPEAFF | TGTGCCAGTACCGCCGGACAGCCGACCCCCGAAGCTTTCTTT
. | TRBJ2-7 | TRBV5-1 | . | CASSLGDYEQYF | TGCGCCAGCAGCTTGGGGGACTACGAGCAGTACTTC
few | TRBJ1-2 | TRBV28 | . | CASSLSTDFRTYTF | TGTGCCAGCAGTTTATCAACAGACTTCAGAACCTACACCTTC
once | TRBJ1-5 | TRBV19 | . | CASRSSGGAGLNQPQHF | TGTGCCAGTAGATCTTCGGGGGGAGCAGGGCTGAATCAGCCCCAGCATTTT
few | TRBJ1-1 | TRBV18 | TRBD1 | CASSPPDRAGTEAFF | TGTGCCAGCTCACCACCGGACAGGGCTGGCACTGAAGCTTTCTTT
. | TRBJ1-1 | TRBV7-8 | . | CASTPEGPGEAFF | TGTGCCAGCACCCCGGAAGGGCCAGGTGAAGCTTTCTTT
. | TRBJ2-1 | TRBV6-2/TRBV6-3 | . | CASSLDGYNEQFF | TGTGCCAGCAGTCTGGACGGTTACAATGAGCAGTTCTTC
. | TRBJ1-5 | TRBV7-8 | . | CASSLQGDQPQHF | TGTGCCAGCAGCTTGCAGGGCGATCAGCCCCAGCATTTT
. | TRBJ2-2 | TRBV27 | . | CASSLGGWQGRNGNTGELFF | TGTGCCAGCAGTTTGGGGGGATGGCAGGGGCGGAACGGAAACACCGGGGAGCTGTTTTTT
. | TRBJ2-5 | TRBV3-1/TRBV3-2 | TRBD1 | CASSPGTGQETQYF | TGTGCCAGCAGTCCCGGGACAGGGCAAGAGACCCAGTACTTC
few | TRBJ1-1 | TRBV28 | . | CASTAGGMNTEAFF | TGTGCCAGCACCGCTGGGGGTATGAACACTGAAGCTTTCTTT
. | TRBJ1-1 | TRBV6-5 | . | CASSYSGTMPAFF | TGTGCCAGCAGTTACTCGGGAACCATGCCAGCTTTCTTT
. | TRBJ1-5 | TRBV2 | . | CASATEGSQPQHF | TGTGCCAGCGCGACGGAGGGTTCCCAGCCCCAGCATTTT
. | TRBJ1-6 | TRBV30 | . | CAWSVQGRNSPLHF | TGTGCCTGGAGTGTTCAGGGGCGGAATTCACCCCTCCACTTT
. | TRBJ2-7 | TRBV5-5 | TRBD1 | CASSLAQGAVYEQYF | TGTGCCAGCAGCTTGGCTCAGGGGGCTGTCTACGAGCAGTACTTC
. | TRBJ2-7 | TRBV6-2/TRBV6-3 | . | CASSSQYEQYF | TGTGCCAGCAGCTCCCAGTACGAGCAGTACTTC
. | TRBJ2-7 | TRBV5-1 | . | CASSLATGTFYEQYF | TGCGCCAGCAGCTTGGCTACAGGGACGTTTTACGAGCAGTACTTC
many | TRBJ2-5 | TRBV3-1/TRBV3-2 | . | CASSQVRGETQYF | TGTGCCAGCAGCCAAGTCAGGGGAGAGACCCAGTACTTC
. | TRBJ1-1 | TRBV5-8 | . | CASSFFPTTPEAFF | TGTGCCAGCAGCTTCTTCCCCACGACCCCGGAGGCTTTCTTT
. | TRBJ2-2 | TRBV11-2 | TRBD2 | CASRMGGGNTGELFF | TGTGCCAGCAGGATGGGCGGGGGGAACACCGGGGAGCTGTTTTTT
. | TRBJ2-5 | TRBV5-1 | . | CASSRQETQYF | TGCGCCAGCAGCCGACAAGAGACCCAGTACTTC
few | TRBJ1-1 | TRBV4-1 | . | CASSQGFRDFTEAFF | TGCGCCAGCAGCCAAGGATTTAGGGACTTCACTGAAGCTTTCTTT
. | TRBJ1-5 | TRBV7-9 | . | CASSLSGNSNQPQHF | TGTGCCAGCAGCTTATCGGGTAATAGCAATCAGCCCCAGCATTTT
. | TRBJ2-5 | TRBV15 | TRBD2 | CATSRNKGTSGAPSWQETQYF | TGTGCCACCAGCAGAAATAAGGGGACTAGCGGAGCACCTAGTTGGCAAGAGACCCAGTACTTC
. | TRBJ1-1 | TRBV3-1/TRBV3-2 | . | CASSHQQGNTEAFF | TGTGCCAGCAGCCATCAGCAGGGGAACACTGAAGCTTTCTTT
few | TRBJ1-2 | TRBV10-3 | . | CAISEDRNYGYTF | TGTGCCATCAGTGAGGACAGGAACTATGGCTACACCTTC
few | TRBJ1-3 | TRBV9 | . | CASSVGGDGGGNTIYF | TGTGCCAGCAGCGTAGGGGGGGATGGCGGTGGAAACACCATATATTTT
. | TRBJ1-4 | TRBV4-1 | TRBD1 | CASSQNTGTGGEKLFF | TGCGCCAGCAGCCAGAACACCGGGACAGGGGGTGAAAAACTGTTTTTT
. | TRBJ2-2 | TRBV24-1 | TRBD1 | CATSEGQGAGELFF | TGTGCCACCAGTGAGGGGCAGGGGGCCGGGGAGCTGTTTTTT
once | TRBJ1-4 | TRBV5-4 | . | CASSLTTLTNEKLFF | TGTGCCAGCAGCTTGACGACACTAACTAATGAAAAACTGTTTTTT
. | TRBJ2-4 | TRBV27 | TRBD2 | CATPLPGLAGILAKNIQYF | TGTGCCACCCCTTTACCGGGACTAGCGGGGATACTAGCCAAAAACATTCAGTACTTC
once | TRBJ2-3 | TRBV28 | TRBD2 | CATRAGRASTDTQYF | TGTGCCACCAGGGCGGGGAGGGCAAGCACAGATACGCAGTATTTT
few | TRBJ2-7 | TRBV19 | . | CASSMSSSGQYF | TGTGCCAGTAGTATGTCTAGCTCTGGGCAGTACTTC
. | TRBJ2-2 | TRBV7-8 | TRBD1 | CASSPGTGLSGELFF | TGTGCCAGCAGCCCCGGGACAGGTCTCTCCGGGGAGCTGTTTTTT
. | TRBJ1-4 | TRBV5-1 | . | CASSNGRPTNEKLFF | TGCGCCAGCAGCAACGGCCGGCCAACTAATGAAAAACTGTTTTTT
many | TRBJ2-7 | TRBV6-1 | . | CASSENRVISYEQYF | TGTGCCAGCAGTGAAAACAGGGTGATCTCCTACGAGCAGTACTTC
once | TRBJ1-2 | TRBV6-6 | TRBD1 | CASTPRQGENYGYTF | TGTGCCAGCACCCCCCGGCAGGGGGAGAACTATGGCTACACCTTC
once | TRBJ1-1 | TRBV5-1 | . | CASSLEGHRNTEAFF | TGCGCCAGCAGCTTGGAGGGACACCGGAACACTGAAGCTTTCTTT
. | TRBJ1-5 | TRBV28 | . | CASTRDQPQHF | TGTGCCAGTACCAGGGACCAGCCCCAGCATTTT
many | TRBJ1-6 | TRBV7-9 | TRBD1 | CASSHGQGFYNSPLHF | TGTGCCAGCAGCCATGGACAGGGGTTTTATAATTCACCCCTCCACTTT
few | TRBJ1-2 | TRBV5-1 | TRBD1 | CASSPGQGNYGYTF | TGCGCCAGCAGCCCTGGACAGGGAAACTATGGCTACACCTTC
. | TRBJ1-6 | TRBV5-1 | . | CASSLDLYNSPLHF | TGCGCCAGCAGCTTGGACTTATATAATTCACCCCTCCACTTT
. | TRBJ2-1 | TRBV6-5 | . | CASSYSAVNNEQFF | TGTGCCAGCAGTTACTCGGCCGTAAACAATGAGCAGTTCTTC
. | TRBJ2-2 | TRBV18 | TRBD2 | CASSPGTSGSGELFF | TGTGCCAGCTCACCCGGGACTAGCGGGTCCGGGGAGCTGTTTTTT